This paragraph covers one TCR beta chain sequence. What it binds is unknown. This sample was included in a study of human T cells and chemical hapten exposure. Study in general: Small volume differences among pooled libraries mainly caused per-sample TCR yield variation. Findings of the study overall: The presence of alopecia in the donors means their immune response may differ from healthy people's. PT1 expanded TCR counts and patch test score correlated positively.

The time point: patch test 1, 2 weeks after DPC sensitization. Sample treatment: therapeutic diphenylcyclopropenone sensitization with weekly scalp DPC. CDR1 is SGHDN, CDR2 FVKESK, per germline. This CDR3 is 12 amino acids long. Trimming shortened V by 7 bases and J by 4 bases, and 7 bases separated the two germline ends. Individual cDNA molecules each carried unique molecular identifiers attached by the library. TCRdb recomputed calls from the RACE reads with MiXCR, one row per CDR3 protein. The sample lists about 71,000 distinct CDR3 sequences; 9.8% were seen once. The V gene is TRBV14, the J gene TRBJ2-2, with D perhaps matching TRBD1 (6 bases). This TCR derives from a woman between 40 and 50 years old with alopecia areata. Some clones in this sample may be carry-over from other donors' samples. The sequenced sample was whole blood, obtained in connection with sensitization to the hapten diphenylcyclopropenone (DPC). The CDR3 DNA follows: TGTGCCAGCACAGGGGTCACCGGGGAGCTGTTTTTT. Translating it yields CASTGVTGELFF. The full variable domain, with the rest looked up from reference TRBV14 and TRBJ2-2, is EAGVTQFPSHSVIEKGQTVTLRCDPISGHDNLYWYRRVMGKEIKFLLHFVKESKQDESGMPNNRFLAERTGGTYSTLKVQPAELEDSGVYFCASTGVTGELFFGEGSRLTVL.